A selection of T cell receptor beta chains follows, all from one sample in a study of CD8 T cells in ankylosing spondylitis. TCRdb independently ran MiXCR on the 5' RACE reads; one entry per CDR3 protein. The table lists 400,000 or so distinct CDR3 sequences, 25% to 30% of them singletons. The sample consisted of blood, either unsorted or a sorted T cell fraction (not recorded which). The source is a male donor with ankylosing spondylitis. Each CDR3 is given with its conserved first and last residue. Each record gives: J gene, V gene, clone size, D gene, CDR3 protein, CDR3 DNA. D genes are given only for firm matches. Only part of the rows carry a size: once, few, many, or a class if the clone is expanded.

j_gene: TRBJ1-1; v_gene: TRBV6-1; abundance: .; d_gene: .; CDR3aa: CASSDPQRRTEAFF; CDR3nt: TGTGCCAGCAGTGACCCTCAGAGGAGAACTGAAGCTTTCTTT
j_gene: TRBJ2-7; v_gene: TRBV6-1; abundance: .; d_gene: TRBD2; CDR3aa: CASRRLLAGVYEQYF; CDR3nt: TGTGCCAGCAGGAGATTACTAGCGGGAGTTTACGAGCAGTACTTC
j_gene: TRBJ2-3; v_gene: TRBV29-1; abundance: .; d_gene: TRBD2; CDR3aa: CSVDIAGAADTQYF; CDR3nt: TGCAGCGTTGATATAGCGGGAGCTGCAGATACGCAGTATTTT
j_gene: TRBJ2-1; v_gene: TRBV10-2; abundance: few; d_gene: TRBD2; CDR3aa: CASGAGLAVSYNEQFF; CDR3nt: TGCGCCAGCGGGGCGGGACTAGCGGTCTCCTACAATGAGCAGTTCTTC
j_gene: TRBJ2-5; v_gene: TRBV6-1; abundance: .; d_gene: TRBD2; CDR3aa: CASRASGKKETQYF; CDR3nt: TGTGCCAGCAGGGCCAGCGGGAAGAAAGAGACCCAGTACTTC
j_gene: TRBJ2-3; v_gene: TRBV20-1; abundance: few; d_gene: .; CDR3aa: CSAARTRGPDTQYF; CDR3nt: TGCAGTGCCGCGCGTACCCGGGGGCCAGATACGCAGTATTTT
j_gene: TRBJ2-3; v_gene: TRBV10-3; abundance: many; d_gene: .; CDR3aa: CAIGTSTDTQYF; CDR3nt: TGTGCCATAGGGACGAGCACAGATACGCAGTATTTT
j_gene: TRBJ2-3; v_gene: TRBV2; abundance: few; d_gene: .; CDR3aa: CASSERGGTDTQYF; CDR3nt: TGTGCCAGCAGTGAGAGGGGCGGCACAGATACGCAGTATTTT
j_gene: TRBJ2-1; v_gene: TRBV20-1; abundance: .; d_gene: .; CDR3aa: CSASDPFPGVGNEQFF; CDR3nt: TGCAGTGCCAGCGACCCGTTTCCAGGGGTCGGCAATGAGCAGTTCTTC
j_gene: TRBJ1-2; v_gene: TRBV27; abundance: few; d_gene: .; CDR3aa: CASSPLGTGYTF; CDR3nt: TGTGCCAGCAGCCCGCTAGGGACTGGCTACACCTTC
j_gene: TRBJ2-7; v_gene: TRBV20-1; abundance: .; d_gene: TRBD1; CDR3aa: CSARAPTGAEAFEQYF; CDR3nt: TGCAGTGCTAGAGCTCCTACAGGGGCGGAGGCCTTCGAGCAGTACTTC
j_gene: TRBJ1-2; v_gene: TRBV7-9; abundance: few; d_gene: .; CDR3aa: CASSSPVQGDYGYTF; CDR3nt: TGTGCCAGCAGCTCCCCCGTTCAGGGTGACTATGGCTACACCTTC
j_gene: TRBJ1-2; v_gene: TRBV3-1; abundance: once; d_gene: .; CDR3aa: CASSQLLRPYGYTF; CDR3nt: TGTGCCAGCAGCCAACTACTGAGGCCATATGGCTACACCTTC
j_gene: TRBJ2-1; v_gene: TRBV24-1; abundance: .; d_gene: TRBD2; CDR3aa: CATSDLWTSNEQFF; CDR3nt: TGTGCCACCAGTGATTTGTGGACTAGCAATGAGCAGTTCTTC
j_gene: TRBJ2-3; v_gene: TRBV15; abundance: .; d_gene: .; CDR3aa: CATSRDLGGTDTQYF; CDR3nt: TGTGCCACCAGCAGAGACCTTGGAGGCACAGATACGCAGTATTTT
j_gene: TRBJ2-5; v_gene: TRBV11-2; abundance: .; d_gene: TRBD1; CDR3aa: CASSFSGQGAETQYF; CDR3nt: TGTGCCAGCAGCTTTAGTGGACAGGGTGCAGAGACCCAGTACTTC
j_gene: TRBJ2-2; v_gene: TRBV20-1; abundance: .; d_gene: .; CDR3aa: CSARARDGTGELFF; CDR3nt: TGCAGTGCTAGAGCTCGCGATGGGACCGGGGAGCTGTTTTTT
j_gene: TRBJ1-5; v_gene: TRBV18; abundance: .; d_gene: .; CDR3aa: CASSLARGKGNQPQHF; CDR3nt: TGTGCCAGCTCTCTAGCCCGCGGGAAGGGCAATCAGCCCCAGCATTTT
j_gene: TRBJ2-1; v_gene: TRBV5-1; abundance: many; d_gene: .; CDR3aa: CASSLVSRASSYNEQFF; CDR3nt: TGCGCCAGCAGCTTGGTTTCCAGGGCCAGCTCCTACAATGAGCAGTTCTTC
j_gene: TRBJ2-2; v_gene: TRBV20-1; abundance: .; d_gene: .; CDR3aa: CSARHTANTGELFF; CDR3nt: TGCAGTGCTAGACACACCGCGAACACCGGGGAGCTGTTTTTT
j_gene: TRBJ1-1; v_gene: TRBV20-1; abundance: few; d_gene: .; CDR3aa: CSARDGNLGNTEAFF; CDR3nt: TGCAGTGCTAGAGATGGAAATTTGGGGAACACTGAAGCTTTCTTT
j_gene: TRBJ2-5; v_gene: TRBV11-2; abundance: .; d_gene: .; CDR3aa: CASSEAATWETQYF; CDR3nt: TGTGCCAGCAGCGAGGCCGCGACTTGGGAGACCCAGTACTTC
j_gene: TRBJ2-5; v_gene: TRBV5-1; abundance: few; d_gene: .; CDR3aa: CASSPRRGQQETQYF; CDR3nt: TGCGCCAGCAGCCCGCGTCGCGGACAGCAAGAGACCCAGTACTTC
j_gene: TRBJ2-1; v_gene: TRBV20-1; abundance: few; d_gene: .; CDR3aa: CSAPRPNAGDEQFF; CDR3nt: TGCAGTGCCCCAAGGCCAAATGCCGGGGATGAGCAGTTCTTC
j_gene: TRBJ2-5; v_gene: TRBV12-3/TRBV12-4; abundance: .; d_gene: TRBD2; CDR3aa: CASTRGAGRQETQYF; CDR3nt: TGTGCCAGCACCCGCGGGGCCGGGAGGCAAGAGACCCAGTACTTC
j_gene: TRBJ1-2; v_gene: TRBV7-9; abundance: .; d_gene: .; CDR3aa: CASTDSRGYGYTF; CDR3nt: TGTGCCAGCACCGATTCCAGAGGCTATGGCTACACCTTC
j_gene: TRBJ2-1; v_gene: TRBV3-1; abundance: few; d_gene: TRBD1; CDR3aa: CASSQEGTVINEQFF; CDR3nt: TGTGCCAGCAGCCAAGAAGGGACAGTCATTAATGAGCAGTTCTTC
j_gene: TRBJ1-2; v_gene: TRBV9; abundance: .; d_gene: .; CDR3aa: CASSGRGAVGVGYTF; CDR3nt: TGTGCCAGCAGTGGTAGAGGGGCTGTGGGGGTTGGCTACACCTTC
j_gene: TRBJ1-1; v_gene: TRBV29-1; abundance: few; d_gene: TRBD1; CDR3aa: CSVSQGWGNTEAFF; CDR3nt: TGCAGCGTCTCACAGGGGTGGGGGAACACTGAAGCTTTCTTT
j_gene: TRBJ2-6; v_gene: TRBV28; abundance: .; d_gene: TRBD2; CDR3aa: CASSFQGLAGSSGANVLTF; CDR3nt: TGTGCCAGCAGTTTCCAGGGACTAGCGGGCTCCTCTGGGGCCAACGTCCTGACTTTC
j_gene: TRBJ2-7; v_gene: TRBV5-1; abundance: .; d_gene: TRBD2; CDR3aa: CASSFGLAGAGDEQYF; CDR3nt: TGCGCCAGCAGTTTCGGACTAGCGGGAGCAGGGGACGAGCAGTACTTC
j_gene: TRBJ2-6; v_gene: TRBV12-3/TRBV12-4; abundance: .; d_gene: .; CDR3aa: CASSQNRPGANVLTF; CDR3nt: TGTGCCAGCAGCCAAAACAGGCCCGGGGCCAACGTCCTGACTTTC
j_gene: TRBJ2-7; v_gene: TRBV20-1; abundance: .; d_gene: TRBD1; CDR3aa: CSAIGTGPLEQYF; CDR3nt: TGCAGTGCTATAGGGACAGGCCCCTTGGAGCAGTACTTC
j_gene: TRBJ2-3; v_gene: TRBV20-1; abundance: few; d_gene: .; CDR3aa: CSTQCRASGPSTDTQYF; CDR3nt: TGCAGTACTCAGTGCAGGGCCTCGGGACCCAGCACAGATACGCAGTATTTT
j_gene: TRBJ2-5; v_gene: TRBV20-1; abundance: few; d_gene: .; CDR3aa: CSVRGLLKQETQYF; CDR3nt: TGCAGTGTTAGGGGCCTTCTTAAGCAAGAGACCCAGTACTTC
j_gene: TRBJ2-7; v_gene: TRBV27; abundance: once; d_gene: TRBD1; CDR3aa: CASILWTGQGYEQYF; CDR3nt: TGTGCCAGCATCCTCTGGACAGGTCAGGGCTACGAGCAGTACTTC
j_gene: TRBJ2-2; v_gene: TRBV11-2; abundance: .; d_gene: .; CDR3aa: CASSLEISSGELFF; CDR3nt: TGTGCCAGCAGCTTAGAAATATCGTCCGGGGAGCTGTTTTTT
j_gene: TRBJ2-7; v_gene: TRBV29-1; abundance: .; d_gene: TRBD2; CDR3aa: CSVMRGADEQYF; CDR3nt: TGCAGCGTGATGCGGGGGGCCGACGAGCAGTACTTC
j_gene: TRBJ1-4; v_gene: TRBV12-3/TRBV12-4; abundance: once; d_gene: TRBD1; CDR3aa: CASSFRGGDEKLFF; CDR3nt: TGTGCCAGCAGTTTCAGGGGGGGGGATGAAAAACTGTTTTTT
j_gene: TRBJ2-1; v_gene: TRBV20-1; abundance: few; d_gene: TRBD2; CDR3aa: CSAPGGGGSYNEQFF; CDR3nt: TGCAGTGCCCCCGGCGGGGGGGGCTCCTACAATGAGCAGTTCTTC
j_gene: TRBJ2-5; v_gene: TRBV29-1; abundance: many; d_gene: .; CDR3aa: CSVDAGGRQETQYF; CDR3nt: TGCAGCGTTGATGCCGGGGGGCGGCAAGAGACCCAGTACTTC
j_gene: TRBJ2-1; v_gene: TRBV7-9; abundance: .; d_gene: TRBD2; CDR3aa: CASSYGTSYEQFF; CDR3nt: TGTGCCAGCAGCTACGGGACTAGCTATGAGCAGTTCTTC
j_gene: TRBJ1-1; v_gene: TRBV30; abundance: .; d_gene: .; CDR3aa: CAWSVQGSKREAFF; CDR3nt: TGTGCCTGGAGTGTACAAGGCAGTAAGCGGGAAGCTTTCTTT
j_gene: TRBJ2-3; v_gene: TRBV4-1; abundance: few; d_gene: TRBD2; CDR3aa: CASSLRPSGIEMNTDTQYF; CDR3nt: TGCGCCAGCAGCCTTCGTCCTAGCGGGATTGAGATGAACACAGATACGCAGTATTTT